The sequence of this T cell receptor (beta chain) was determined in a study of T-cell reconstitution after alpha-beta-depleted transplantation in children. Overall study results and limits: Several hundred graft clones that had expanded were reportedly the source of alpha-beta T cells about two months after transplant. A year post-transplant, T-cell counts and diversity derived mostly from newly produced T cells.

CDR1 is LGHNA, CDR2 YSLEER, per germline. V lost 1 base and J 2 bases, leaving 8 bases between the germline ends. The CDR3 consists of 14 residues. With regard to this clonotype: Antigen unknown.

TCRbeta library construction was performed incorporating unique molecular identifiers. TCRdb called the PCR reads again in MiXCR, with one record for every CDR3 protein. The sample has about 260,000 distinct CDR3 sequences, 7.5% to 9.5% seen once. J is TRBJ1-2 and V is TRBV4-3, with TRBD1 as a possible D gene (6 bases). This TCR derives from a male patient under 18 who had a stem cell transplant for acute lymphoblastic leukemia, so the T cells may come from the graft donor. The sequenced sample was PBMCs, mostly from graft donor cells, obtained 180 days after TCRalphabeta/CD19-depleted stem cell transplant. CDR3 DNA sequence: TGCGCCAGCAGCCAAGTGGACAGAAACTATGGCTACACCTTC. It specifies CASSQVDRNYGYTF.